This paragraph reports one TCR beta chain. The authors built TCR beta libraries using iRepertoire HTBI primers and Arm-PCR of CDR3 regions. One entry per CDR3 protein results from TCRdb running MiXCR on the multiplex PCR reads. The sample lists roughly 520,000 distinct CDR3 sequences, more than 10% occurring once. Time point in this sample: newly diagnosed GD, antithyroid drugs for less than 3 months. The TCR library used RNA extracted from PBMCs. The patient group derived from an endocrinology department in Xi'an, China. These data are taken from a study of regulatory T cells in long-lasting Graves disease. CDR3 length: 15 residues. Germline-derived CDR1 and CDR2 are MNHEY and SVGEGT. With 6 bases removed from V and 4 bases from J, the gap between germline ends came to 16 bases. These data were also reused for a study on T cells in Graves' hyperthyroidism and ophthalmopathy. As reported in that work: Absent ophthalmopathy progression within 18 months defined stable Graves' hyperthyroidism. The TCR CDR3 first-round RT-PCR relied on the HTBI primer set.

This TCR came from a woman aged 25-40 years with Graves disease. This specimen was peripheral blood mononuclear cells (PBMCs), taken at new diagnosis, from a patient treated with antithyroid drugs. This chain uses TRBV6-2 or TRBV6-3 with TRBJ1-3, with D unclear. The CDR3 spells CASRNPGGRGNTIYF. The CDR3 region has the DNA TGTGCCAGCAGAAACCCAGGAGGGAGAGGAAACACCATATATTTT.